Below are 32 T cell receptor beta chains sequenced from a single sample in a study of T cell repertoires in cytomegalovirus infection. TCRdb ran MiXCR on the reads and lists one entry per CDR3 protein. The data hold around 310,000 distinct CDR3 sequences, with 15% to 20% observed a single time. The sample consisted of PBMCs. These receptors were obtained from a human donor in good health (CMV status not recorded). Some clones in this sample may be carry-over from other donors' samples.

This clonotype was seen a few times. V gene TRBV27 combines with J gene TRBJ2-1; the D gene is possibly TRBD2 (6 bases). The CDR3 runs 15 residues. V shed 6 bases and J shed 4 bases, with 16 bases lying between them. Germline V gene data show CDR1 as MNHEY and CDR2 as SMNVEV (reference sequence). The DNA of the CDR3 is TGTGCCAGCAGCATGGCTCCAGCGGGTTACAATGAGCAGTTCTTC. Amino acids: CASSMAPAGYNEQFF.

V is TRBV4-2 and J is TRBJ2-7, with no clear D. The CDR3 loop spans 15 amino acids. CDR1 is LGHNA and CDR2 is YNFKEQ in the germline V gene. V was cut by 0 bases and J by 3 bases, with 12 bases left in between. As DNA, the CDR3 is TGTGCCAGCAGCCAAGACGGCAGCCGGTTCTACGAGCAGTACTTC. Encoded protein: CASSQDGSRFYEQYF.

The chain links TRBV6-2 or TRBV6-3 to TRBJ2-3; 11 bases align to TRBD2. The CDR3 has 15 residues. Trimming removed 6 bases from V and 7 bases from J; junction bases left unmatched: 9. The germline V gene has CDR1 MNHEY and CDR2 SVGEGT. The DNA for the CDR3 is TGTGCCAGCAGATATAGCGGGGGGGCCGTCAATACGCAGTATTTT. This encodes CASRYSGGAVNTQYF.

The V gene is TRBV27, the J gene TRBJ1-1; D uncertain. V lost 6 bases and J 2 bases, leaving 10 bases between the germline ends. The germline CDR1 and CDR2 sequences are MNHEY and SMNVEV (reference sequence). CDR3 length: 13 amino acids. Here the CDR3 DNA reads TGTGCCAGCAGCCCACAGTTTAACACTGAAGCTTTCTTT. This translates into CASSPQFNTEAFF.

This clonotype has at least ten counts. This sequence joins TRBV6-5 and TRBJ1-2; 9 bases align to TRBD1. Germline-derived CDR1 and CDR2 are MNHEY and SVGAGI. V lost 0 bases to trimming and J lost 7 bases; unmatched junction nucleotides: 12. The CDR3 contains 17 residues. CDR3 nucleotides: TGTGCCAGCAGTTACTCGAGTTGGAACAGGGGGCCTCGTGGCTACACCTTC. Translation gives CASSYSSWNRGPRGYTF.

This clonotype was picked up many times. The chain recombines TRBV6-1 with TRBJ2-7, with D unclear. The CDR3 is 15 amino acids. CDR1 is MNHNS, CDR2 SASEGT, per germline. Between the trimmed V and J ends, which lost 5 bases and 3 bases, there was a span of 17 bases. The CDR3 loop reads CASSYSKYLSYEQYF. The CDR3 coding sequence is TGTGCCAGCAGTTATTCTAAATACCTGAGCTACGAGCAGTACTTC.

This clonotype was observed a few times. The genes are TRBV5-1 and TRBJ1-1; D is undetermined. CDR1 SGHRS and CDR2 YFSETQ come from the germline V gene. CDR3 size: 11 residues. Trimming left V 3 bases short and J 4 bases short, with 4 bases between. The CDR3 loop reads CASSSLTEAFF. The CDR3 bases are TGCGCCAGCAGCTCTCTCACTGAAGCTTTCTTT.

The chain links TRBV5-1 to TRBJ2-1; D ambiguous. This CDR3 is built from 15 residues. The V end lost 0 bases, the J end lost 0 bases, and 7 bases lay between the germline ends. CDR1 is SGHRS and CDR2 is YFSETQ in the germline V gene. CDR3 DNA: TGCGCCAGCAGCTTGGACTACGACTCCTACAATGAGCAGTTCTTC. Translation: CASSLDYDSYNEQFF.

The sample holds many counts of this clonotype. This chain uses TRBV6-2 or TRBV6-3 with TRBJ2-7; D is possibly TRBD1 (6 bases). V was cut by 0 bases and J by 1 base, with 10 bases left in between. The CDR3 length is 15 residues. Per germline, CDR1 MNHEY and CDR2 SVGEGT. CDR3 sequence: CASSYSGAPSYEQYF. CDR3 nucleotides: TGTGCCAGCAGTTACTCGGGGGCTCCGTCCTACGAGCAGTACTTC.

This clonotype was counted between two and nine times. CDR3 in amino acids: CASRDGQGGVYEQYF. In DNA form, the CDR3 reads TGCGCCAGCAGAGACGGACAGGGGGGGGTCTACGAGCAGTACTTC. The chain joins TRBV5-1 to TRBJ2-7, with 10 bases aligning to TRBD1. In germline, CDR1 is SGHRS, CDR2 YFSETQ. The J segment lost 3 bases and the V segment lost 5 bases, leaving 8 bases of the junction unmatched. The CDR3 is 15 amino acids.

This clonotype was seen ten or more times. V and J are TRBV7-3 and TRBJ2-3, with 7 nucleotides matching TRBD2. Germline V gives CDR1 SGHTA, CDR2 FQGTGA. Losses at the gene ends were 5 bases for V and 4 bases for J; bases not matched to a gene: 3. The CDR3 is 13 residues long. CDR3 protein: CASSTTSADTQYF. The DNA of the CDR3 is TGTGCCAGCAGCACCACTAGCGCAGATACGCAGTATTTT.

A few counts support this clonotype. J is TRBJ1-1 and V is TRBV6-5; D perhaps matches TRBD1 (5 bases). V lost 2 bases, J lost 6 bases, and 16 bases lay in between. The CDR3 has 15 amino acids. The V gene's germline CDR1 is MNHEY and CDR2 SVGAGI. The CDR3 DNA follows: TGTGCCAGCAGTTACGGGAGGGGATTTAAGGCTGAAGCTTTCTTT. Its translation is CASSYGRGFKAEAFF.

Ten or more counts support this clonotype. The rearrangement links TRBV7-2 to TRBJ1-1, with D possibly being TRBD1 (5 bases). Trimming removed 0 bases at V and 7 bases at J, with 9 bases between. The CDR3 runs to 13 residues. Germline CDR1 reads SGHTA; CDR2 reads FQGNSA. Here the CDR3 reads CASSLAGQGEAFF. The CDR3 nucleotides are TGTGCCAGCAGCTTAGCGGGGCAGGGTGAAGCTTTCTTT. Based on the CDR3 plus reference TRBV7-2 and TRBJ1-1, the full variable domain is GAGVSQSPSNKVTEKGKDVELRCDPISGHTALYWYRQSLGQGLEFLIYFQGNSAPDKSGLPSDRFSAERTGGSVSTLTIQRTQQEDSAVYLCASSLAGQGEAFFGQGTRLTVV.

V usage is TRBV12-3 or TRBV12-4 and J usage is TRBJ1-5, with 8 bases fitting TRBD1. Trimming cost V 6 bases and J 3 bases; bases outside gene matches: 7. The CDR3 contains 15 residues. The chain's CDR3 is CASSRAGGINQPQHF. DNA of the CDR3: TGTGCCAGCAGCCGTGCAGGGGGCATCAATCAGCCCCAGCATTTT.

This clonotype occurred once. The rearrangement links TRBV28 to TRBJ1-2; possible D gene TRBD1, 5 bases. The CDR3 extends over 16 amino acids. Per germline, CDR1 MDHEN and CDR2 SYDVKM. The V gene lost 1 base and the J gene lost 6 bases, with 18 bases spanning the gap. The CDR3 nucleotides are TGTGCCAGCAGTTTATCCGGAGGTGTGCAGGGTAATGGCTACACCTTC. This sequence encodes CASSLSGGVQGNGYTF.

This clonotype was counted between two and nine times. The V gene is TRBV12-3 or TRBV12-4, the J gene TRBJ2-7, with D possibly matching TRBD1 (5 bases). Trimming pared 4 bases from V and 2 bases from J, leaving 12 bases between. This CDR3 region has 14 residues. The CDR3 loop reads CASSWSDTTYEQYF. CDR3 bases: TGTGCCAGCAGTTGGTCGGACACCACCTACGAGCAGTACTTC.

At least ten counts were recorded for this clonotype. This chain joins TRBV28 and TRBJ1-3; D unresolved. Germline assignment: CDR1 MDHEN and CDR2 SYDVKM. This CDR3 has 11 residues. V was trimmed by 7 bases and J by 0 bases, leaving 1 base between them. CDR3 nucleotide sequence: TGTGCCAGCAACTCTGGAAACACCATATATTTT. Protein: CASNSGNTIYF.

This clonotype was observed many times. The V call is TRBV29-1, the J call TRBJ1-2; 7 bases are a match to TRBD1. J was trimmed by 9 bases and V by 6 bases; bases with no gene match: 10. CDR1 and CDR2 (germline): SQVTM, ANQGSEA. This CDR3 has 12 residues. CDR3 in amino acids: CSVRAGTERYTF. As DNA, the CDR3 is TGCAGCGTGCGGGCCGGGACAGAGCGCTACACCTTC.

There are a few counts of this clonotype. In DNA form, the CDR3 reads TGTGCCAGCAGTTTATCGACCTCCGGGACAGTTAACTATGGCTACACCTTC. Amino acid sequence: CASSLSTSGTVNYGYTF. The rearrangement joins TRBV27 to TRBJ1-2, with 7 bases fitting TRBD1. Trimming removed 0 bases from V and 1 base from J; junction bases left unmatched: 8. This CDR3 spans 17 amino acids. Germline V gene sequence: CDR1 MNHEY, CDR2 SMNVEV (reference sequence).

This clonotype was recorded many times. V and J are TRBV7-9 and TRBJ1-2; 8 nucleotides align to TRBD1. Germline V gives CDR1 SEHNR, CDR2 FQNEAQ (reference sequence). V lost 3 bases and J lost 7; bases outside the gene matches: 10. This CDR3 region has 15 residues. The CDR3 nucleotides read TGTGCCAGCAGCTTCCCCGAGACAGGGGTAATTGGCTACACCTTC. Its protein is CASSFPETGVIGYTF.

This clonotype was found a few times. The CDR3 here is CASTTGGRAADTQYF. The CDR3 DNA reads as TGTGCCAGTACCACGGGGGGGCGCGCGGCAGATACGCAGTATTTT. The chain joins TRBV19 to TRBJ2-3; 8 bases are a match to TRBD2. With 7 bases clipped from V and 4 bases from J, the junction kept 10 bases outside the gene matches. The CDR3 sequence is 15 residues long. CDR1 LNHDA and CDR2 SQIVND come from the germline V gene (reference sequence).

This clonotype was counted at least ten times. The chain has TRBV6-1 and TRBJ2-1; D ambiguous. Germline values: CDR1 MNHNS, CDR2 SASEGT. V was clipped by 6 bases and J by 2 bases, with 2 bases between them. The CDR3 is 11 amino acids. CDR3 nucleotides: TGTGCCAGCAGGGCCTACAATGAGCAGTTCTTC. Translating it yields CASRAYNEQFF.

This clonotype was counted ten times or more. The chain combines TRBV12-3 or TRBV12-4 with TRBJ1-4; 7 nucleotides line up with TRBD1. V was pared by 5 bases and J by 6 bases, with 9 bases of the junction left unmatched. The CDR3 extends over 15 amino acids. The CDR3 protein is CASSGDRGVHEKLFF. Written as DNA, the CDR3 is TGTGCCAGCAGTGGGGACAGAGGCGTCCATGAAAAACTGTTTTTT.

Ten or more counts support this clonotype. V and J are TRBV7-9 and TRBJ1-1; maybe TRBD1 (6 bases). The V end lost 5 bases, the J end lost 0 bases, and 16 bases lay between the germline ends. The CDR3 length is 16 residues. The V gene's germline CDR1 is SEHNR and CDR2 FQNEAQ (reference sequence). The CDR3 spells CASSAGYRVVNTEAFF. The CDR3 region has the DNA TGTGCCAGCAGCGCGGGGTACAGGGTCGTGAACACTGAAGCTTTCTTT.

V gene TRBV6-5 combines with J gene TRBJ2-1; D is perhaps TRBD2 (5 bases). Looked up from germline, CDR1 is MNHEY and CDR2 is SVGAGI. V lost 0 bases and J 4 bases, leaving 16 bases between the germline ends. The CDR3 is 17 amino acids. This CDR3 is CASSYSTGSRGYNEQFF. The DNA of the CDR3 is TGTGCCAGCAGTTACTCGACTGGGAGCCGTGGGTACAATGAGCAGTTCTTC.

In its sample, this clonotype was seen a few times. As DNA, the CDR3 is TGCAGTGCCCTAAGGGTCCGGGAGCGTGGCTACACCTTC. Its protein product is CSALRVRERGYTF. The J gene is TRBJ1-2, the V gene TRBV20-1; D gene unclear. Germline loops: CDR1 DFQATT, CDR2 SNEGSKA (reference sequence). The CDR3 loop spans 13 amino acids. V dropped 6 bases and J dropped 7 bases, with 18 bases sitting between them.

The rearrangement links TRBV5-6 to TRBJ1-1; no firm D call. The length of the CDR3 is 15 residues. The V and J ends lost 1 base and 0 bases respectively, with 10 bases between them. Germline V gives CDR1 SGHDT, CDR2 YYEEEE. This CDR3 is CASSLMTTVNTEAFF. The DNA of the CDR3 is TGTGCCAGCAGCTTGATGACGACGGTGAACACTGAAGCTTTCTTT.

Ten or more counts support this clonotype. The chain has TRBV25-1 and TRBJ1-4; D possibly corresponds to TRBD1 (5 bases). V shed 4 bases and J shed 8 bases, with 23 bases lying between them. Germline V CDR1 and CDR2: MGHDK, SYGVNS. The CDR3 spans 17 residues. The CDR3 reads CASSGGGATPQGEKLFF. The DNA of the CDR3 is TGTGCCAGCAGTGGGGGAGGGGCTACGCCCCAAGGAGAAAAACTGTTTTTT.

This clonotype was seen repeatedly, ten times or more. DNA for the CDR3: TGTGCCAGCAGTTTATCTAGCAGGGGGGATTCACCCCTCCACTTT. It yields the protein CASSLSSRGDSPLHF. The chain has TRBV12-3 or TRBV12-4 and TRBJ1-6; TRBD1 aligns across 7 bases. The CDR3 runs 15 residues. With 2 bases clipped from V and 8 bases from J, the junction kept 6 bases outside the gene matches.

This clonotype was counted at least ten times. The genes are TRBV11-2 and TRBJ1-6, with 7 bases aligning to TRBD1. Unmatched junction bases numbered 3, after V lost 0 bases and J lost 7 bases. The CDR3 has 15 residues. From germline, CDR1 is SGHAT and CDR2 FQNNGV. CDR3 DNA sequence: TGTGCCAGCAGCTTAGAAGGGACAGCCAATTCACCCCTCCACTTT. Its translation: CASSLEGTANSPLHF.

The CDR3 reads CASIPDVAGELFF. The CDR3 DNA is TGTGCCAGCATCCCGGACGTAGCCGGGGAGCTGTTTTTT. The genes are TRBV2 and TRBJ2-2, with D unresolved. The germline V gene has CDR1 SNHLY and CDR2 FYNNEI. Trimming stripped 7 bases from V and 6 bases from J, with 12 bases between. This CDR3 region has 13 residues.

In DNA, the CDR3 is TGTGCCAGCCGACTAGCGGGGGCAGAGACCCAGTACTTC. This sequence encodes CASRLAGAETQYF. The chain links TRBV7-8 to TRBJ2-5; TRBD2 agrees at 12 bases. V lost 8 bases to trimming and J lost 4 bases; unmatched junction nucleotides: 2. There are 13 residues in the CDR3. Per the germline V gene, CDR1 is SGHVS and CDR2 is FQNEAQ. The whole variable domain, remainder taken from reference TRBV7-8 and TRBJ2-5, is GAGVSQSPRYKVAKRGQDVALRCDPISGHVSLFWYQQALGQGPEFLTYFQNEAQLDKSGLPSDRFFAERPEGSVSTLKIQRTQQEDSAVYLCASRLAGAETQYFGPGTRLLVL.